Presented here are 21 T cell receptor beta chains from one specimen sequenced in a study of T cells in Graves' hyperthyroidism and ophthalmopathy. What was amplified from RNA transcripts were TCR beta CDR3 regions. TCR CDR3 regions were first amplified by RT-PCR with HTBI primers. Via MiXCR, TCRdb re-called the multiplex PCR reads, giving one row per CDR3 protein. The table has under 350,000 distinct CDR3 sequences, 10% to 15% seen once. The specimen was blood. These receptor sequences come from a woman between 25 and 40 years old with Graves' hyperthyroidism that later progressed to Graves' ophthalmopathy.

This clonotype was detected many times. V usage is TRBV30 and J usage is TRBJ1-3, with unresolved D. Germline CDR1 is GTSNPN and CDR2 is SVGIG (reference sequence). V was trimmed by 5 bases and J by 4 bases, leaving 9 bases between them. The CDR3 totals 12 residues. The CDR3 reads CAWVRMGNTIYF. The CDR3 region has the DNA TGTGCCTGGGTGAGAATGGGAAACACCATATATTTT.

The chain carries TRBV18 and TRBJ2-7; D call uncertain. Trimming shortened V by 5 bases and J by 5 bases, and 10 bases separated the two germline ends. Germline V gene lookup returns CDR1 KGHSH and CDR2 LQKENI. This CDR3 spans 12 amino acids. The CDR3 loop reads CASSNLGHEQYF. The CDR3 region has the DNA TGTGCCAGCTCAAACCTGGGCCACGAGCAGTACTTC.

This chain joins TRBV19 and TRBJ2-7; 10 nucleotides align to TRBD1. V trimming: 5 bases; J trimming: 2 bases; junction bases outside the gene matches: 6. The CDR3 has 15 amino acids. Looked up from germline, CDR1 is LNHDA and CDR2 is SQIVND (reference sequence). CDR3 sequence: CASSPRDRGTYEQYF. The DNA for the CDR3 is TGTGCCAGTAGTCCGAGGGACAGGGGAACCTACGAGCAGTACTTC.

The gene calls are TRBV6-2 or TRBV6-3 and TRBJ2-6; tentative D call: TRBD2 (5 bases). V lost 0 bases and J 0 bases, leaving 6 bases between the germline ends. The CDR3 consists of 16 residues. In germline, CDR1 is MNHEY, CDR2 SVGEGT. The DNA of the CDR3 is TGTGCCAGCAGTTACTCCGGGATCTCTGGGGCCAACGTCCTGACTTTC. This sequence encodes CASSYSGISGANVLTF.

The chain carries TRBV20-1 and TRBJ2-3; TRBD2 is a possible D gene (6 bases). V shed 6 bases and J shed 3 bases, with 22 bases lying between them. Looked up from germline, CDR1 is DFQATT and CDR2 is SNEGSKA (reference sequence). The CDR3 sequence is 16 residues long. This chain's CDR3 is CSANDAGTGGTDTQYF. CDR3 in DNA: TGCAGTGCAAACGATGCCGGGACCGGAGGGACAGATACGCAGTATTTT.

At least ten counts were recorded for this clonotype. The chain employs TRBV9 and TRBJ1-1; no clear D gene. The V gene's germline CDR1 is SGDLS and CDR2 YYNGEE. V was cut by 0 bases and J by 6 bases, with 9 bases left in between. CDR3 length: 13 amino acids. In DNA form, the CDR3 reads TGTGCCAGCAGCGTAGAGATTGACGCTGAAGCTTTCTTT. Residues: CASSVEIDAEAFF.

This clonotype has a handful of counts. This could be a read error, since a much larger clone is one nucleotide away. This sequence joins TRBV28 and TRBJ2-1; D call uncertain. The CDR3 has 14 amino acids. The V end lost 8 bases, the J end lost 0 bases, and 11 bases lay between the germline ends. CDR1 MDHEN and CDR2 SYDVKM come from the germline V gene. In DNA, the CDR3 is TGTGCCAGCTGCTCCCGGAACTCCTACAATGAGCAGTTCTTC. Its translation: CASCSRNSYNEQFF.

In this sample, this clonotype turned up many times. The chain's CDR3 is CASIRQGYEQFF. The CDR3 DNA sequence: TGTGCCAGCATCAGACAGGGTTATGAGCAGTTCTTC. The chain uses TRBV2 and TRBJ2-1; 7 bases fit TRBD1. CDR3 length equals 12 residues. Losses at the gene ends were 7 bases for V and 8 bases for J; bases not matched to a gene: 5. Germline V lookup: CDR1 SNHLY, CDR2 FYNNEI.

This clonotype has more than one count but fewer than ten. The rearrangement links TRBV16 to TRBJ1-4; a weak D match, TRBD1 (5 bases). CDR1 and CDR2 from the germline V gene are KGHSY and FQNENV. The CDR3 sequence is 15 residues long. The V end lost 0 bases, the J end lost 8 bases, and 13 bases lay between the germline ends. This chain's CDR3 is CASSQSTGVGEKLFF. CDR3 bases: TGTGCCAGCAGCCAATCAACGGGGGTCGGGGAAAAACTGTTTTTT.

This clonotype was seen only a few times. This rearrangement joins TRBV9 to TRBJ2-2; 7 nucleotides line up with TRBD2. V was pared by 7 bases and J by 2 bases, with 5 bases of the junction left unmatched. CDR1 is SGDLS and CDR2 is YYNGEE in the germline V gene. The CDR3 covers 14 residues. The CDR3 loop reads CASELAPNTGELFF. The CDR3 DNA follows: TGTGCCAGCGAACTAGCGCCTAACACCGGGGAGCTGTTTTTT.

In its sample, this clonotype was seen many times. The V and J genes are TRBV12-3 or TRBV12-4 and TRBJ1-5; a possible D gene is TRBD1 (5 bases). This CDR3 is built from 14 residues. Trimming removed 7 bases from V and 4 bases from J, with 14 bases in between. The CDR3 DNA reads as TGTGCCAGCAACAGTTGGGGGGGGAATCAGCCCCAGCATTTT. Protein sequence: CASNSWGGNQPQHF.

To note about this clonotype: With a much larger clone just one base away, this may be a read error. The chain's CDR3 is CASSLETASTGTQYF. For the CDR3, the DNA is TGTGCCAGCAGTTTGGAGACAGCCAGCACAGGTACGCAGTATTTT. V is TRBV27 and J is TRBJ2-3, with D possibly being TRBD1 (5 bases). The CDR3 totals 15 residues. Germline CDR1 and CDR2: MNHEY and SMNVEV (reference sequence).

This clonotype was observed at least ten times. This chain joins TRBV27 and TRBJ1-1; D is unresolved. Germline V lookup: CDR1 MNHEY, CDR2 SMNVEV (reference sequence). The CDR3 sequence is 13 residues long. Trimming left V 5 bases short and J 5 bases short, with 12 bases between. DNA of the CDR3: TGTGCCAGCAGTATTCGTCTGGGGACTGAAGCTTTCTTT. Its protein is CASSIRLGTEAFF.

The gene calls are TRBV19 and TRBJ1-1; 9 bases fit TRBD1. Unmatched junction bases numbered 3, after V lost 3 bases and J lost 4 bases. CDR1 and CDR2 from the germline V gene are LNHDA and SQIVND (reference sequence). The CDR3 sequence is 14 residues long. The CDR3 sequence is CASSIRQGVTEAFF. The CDR3 bases are TGTGCCAGTAGTATCAGACAGGGGGTCACTGAAGCTTTCTTT.

The sample holds many counts of this clonotype. The chain is built from TRBV28 and TRBJ2-7; 7 nucleotides match TRBD2. The CDR3 totals 13 residues. Per germline, CDR1 MDHEN and CDR2 SYDVKM. Germline trimming cut 4 bases from V and 6 bases from J; bases unmatched to any gene: 6. The CDR3 DNA is TGTGCCAGCAGTTATGGGGCGGGGGTCGAGCAGTACTTC. As protein: CASSYGAGVEQYF.

The chain has TRBV6-2 or TRBV6-3 and TRBJ2-3; D may be TRBD1 (6 bases). Trimming removed 5 bases from V and 3 bases from J, with 12 bases in between. This CDR3 is 14 amino acids long. Germline assignment: CDR1 MNHEY and CDR2 SVGEGT. The CDR3 here is CASSHRGLTDTQYF. The CDR3 nucleotides are TGTGCCAGCAGTCATAGGGGGTTGACAGATACGCAGTATTTT.

This clonotype was observed a few times. The chain links TRBV7-9 to TRBJ2-7; no firm D call. V dropped 5 bases and J dropped 5 bases, with 13 bases sitting between them. Germline V gene data show CDR1 as SEHNR and CDR2 as FQNEAQ (reference sequence). This CDR3 contains 13 residues. CDR3 residues: CASSHLGYDEQYF. CDR3 sequence (DNA): TGTGCCAGCAGCCATTTAGGATACGACGAGCAGTACTTC.

This clonotype was observed many times. V usage is TRBV6-5 and J usage is TRBJ2-5, with D possibly being TRBD2 (6 bases). Germline lookup yields CDR1 MNHEY and CDR2 SVGAGI. Trimming cost V 2 bases and J 6 bases, with 10 bases left between them. The CDR3 totals 13 residues. Here the CDR3 DNA reads TGTGCCAGCAGTTACCCCGGGGGAAAGACCCAGTACTTC. This encodes CASSYPGGKTQYF.

This clonotype has a single count. One base away lies a much larger clone, so this may be a sequencing read error. The conserved final phenylalanine or tryptophan is absent from the CDR3, which likely points to a read error. The chain uses TRBV6-2 or TRBV6-3 and TRBJ1-5; D perhaps matches TRBD1 (5 bases). Trimming took 0 bases from V and 4 from J, leaving 7 bases between them. The CDR3 covers 14 residues. Per germline, CDR1 MNHEY and CDR2 SVGEGT. CDR3 sequence: CASSYSGGNQPQHL. CDR3 DNA sequence: TGTGCCAGCAGTTACTCGGGGGGGAATCAGCCCCAGCATCTT.

This clonotype has ten or more counts. The chain carries TRBV6-1 and TRBJ2-7; D is undetermined. There are 12 residues in the CDR3. The V end lost 6 bases, the J end lost 2 bases, and 8 bases lay between the germline ends. CDR1 is MNHNS, CDR2 SASEGT, per germline. The CDR3 loop reads CASSVGPYEQYF. The CDR3 nucleotides read TGTGCCAGCAGCGTAGGACCCTACGAGCAGTACTTC.

This clonotype has at least ten counts. This chain uses TRBV24-1 with TRBJ1-1; weak D call: TRBD1 (5 bases). CDR3 size: 14 residues. Trimming pared 4 bases from V and 7 bases from J, leaving 15 bases between. CDR1 and CDR2 (germline): KGHDR, SFDVKD. CDR3 in amino acids: CATSDTGAWGEAFF. The CDR3 coding sequence is TGTGCCACCAGTGACACCGGGGCCTGGGGTGAAGCTTTCTTT.